This is a list of T cell receptor beta chains from one sample in a study of cytomegalovirus exposure and HLA in healthy donors. The method was immunoSEQ multiplex PCR; TCRdb's version includes in-frame clones alone and lacks a portion of them. Of 140,000 or so clones in the sample, less than 85% were seen once. Sequences were obtained from PBMCs. Receptor source: a man between 40 and 49 years old in good health and CMV-seronegative. Each CDR3 is given with its conserved first and last residue. A D gene is named only where the DNA matches it firmly. The size of a clone is reported for some rows only, either as once, few or many, or as a class for expanded clones.

j_gene,v_gene,abundance,d_gene,CDR3aa,CDR3nt
TRBJ1-1,TRBV19,.,.,CASSLRDTEAFF,TGTGCCAGTAGCCTCCGGGACACTGAAGCTTTCTTT
TRBJ2-4,TRBV29-1,few,.,CSVEDRGVSKNIQYF,TGCAGCGTTGAAGACAGGGGGGTCTCCAAAAACATTCAGTACTTC
TRBJ1-1,TRBV4-1,.,.,CASSPPQSGNTEAFF,TGCGCCAGCAGCCCCCCTCAATCCGGTAACACTGAAGCTTTCTTT
TRBJ2-5,TRBV6-1,.,.,CASSVDGNQETQYF,TGTGCCAGCAGTGTAGACGGGAACCAAGAGACCCAGTACTTC
TRBJ2-7,TRBV2,.,.,CASNQQGATYEQYF,TGTGCCAGCAATCAACAGGGCGCTACCTACGAGCAGTACTTC
TRBJ2-5,TRBV5-4,.,TRBD2,CASSKAGGQETQYF,TGTGCCAGCAGCAAAGCGGGGGGGCAAGAGACCCAGTACTTC
TRBJ2-6,TRBV19,.,.,CASKEGSGANVLTF,TGTGCCAGTAAGGAGGGCTCTGGGGCCAACGTCCTGACTTTC
TRBJ1-4,TRBV10-3,.,TRBD1,CATTQGADEKLFF,TGTGCCACTACACAGGGGGCTGATGAAAAACTGTTTTTT
TRBJ2-5,TRBV6-1,.,TRBD1,CASSEYSWDRGLQETQYF,TGTGCCAGCAGTGAATATTCTTGGGACAGGGGGCTTCAAGAGACCCAGTACTTC
TRBJ2-2,TRBV10-3,.,TRBD2,CAVPASGATGELFF,TGTGCCGTCCCGGCTAGCGGAGCCACCGGGGAGCTGTTTTTT
TRBJ2-2,TRBV9,.,.,CASSVDGANTGELFF,TGTGCCAGCAGCGTCGACGGAGCGAACACCGGGGAGCTGTTTTTT
TRBJ2-6,TRBV7-9,.,TRBD1,CASSRGTGGKSGANVLTF,TGTGCCAGCAGCCGAGGGACAGGGGGAAAATCTGGGGCCAACGTCCTGACTTTC
TRBJ2-7,TRBV11-2,.,.,CASSLMVGSYEQYF,TGTGCCAGCAGCTTAATGGTCGGTTCCTACGAGCAGTACTTC